The rows below give T cell receptor beta chains drawn from one sample of a study of cytomegalovirus exposure and HLA in healthy donors. Sequencing used immunoSEQ multiplex PCR; TCRdb keeps in-frame clones, though not all of them. Altogether about 130,000 clones are present, roughly four fifths being singletons, with the ten largest covering just under 30%. The sample taken for sequencing was PBMCs. The receptor set was obtained from a man aged 25-45 years in good health and CMV-seropositive. CDR3s include the opening cysteine and the closing phenylalanine or tryptophan. The D gene is left open where the match is weak. Clone size, where shown, is once, few, many, or a class for clones that have expanded.

size	D	V	J	DNA	CDR3
-	TRBD2	TRBV30	TRBJ2-3	TGTGCCTGGAGGGTCCCGGGAGGGGGAAAAGATACGCAGTATTTT	CAWRVPGGGKDTQYF
-	-	TRBV2	TRBJ2-7	TGTGCCAGCAGGGGGGGACCCCCGGCATCGGTCCCCATCTACGAGCAGTACTTC	CASRGGPPASVPIYEQYF
-	TRBD1	TRBV6-6	TRBJ1-1	TGTGCCAGCAGATACCGGGACAGACCTAACACTGAAGCTTTCTTT	CASRYRDRPNTEAFF
once	TRBD2	TRBV5-1	TRBJ2-1	TGCGCCAGCAACCCCGGGACTAGCGGGGGGGGCCAAGAGTTCTTC	CASNPGTSGGGQEFF
-	-	TRBV30	TRBJ2-2	TGTGCCTGGAACCGGGGCACCGGGGAGCTGTTTTTT	CAWNRGTGELFF
once	TRBD2	TRBV5-1	TRBJ2-1	TGCGCCAGCACCTTAGCGGGGGGGTACAATGAGCAGTTCTTC	CASTLAGGYNEQFF
once	TRBD1	TRBV30	TRBJ2-3	TGTGCCTGGAGTCGATCCGGGACAGCGAGCACAGATACGCAGTATTTT	CAWSRSGTASTDTQYF
-	-	TRBV15	TRBJ2-7	TGTGCCACCAGCAGAGATTGGTCCTCGCTACCCTACGAGCAGTACTTC	CATSRDWSSLPYEQYF
-	-	TRBV5-6	TRBJ1-3	TGTGCCAGCAGCGCATGGAGAGTGGGAAACACCATATATTTT	CASSAWRVGNTIYF
-	-	TRBV28	TRBJ2-1	TGTGCCAGCAGTTGGGGGACTCCAGAGCAGTTCTTC	CASSWGTPEQFF
-	TRBD2	TRBV4-2	TRBJ2-7	TGTGCCAGCAGCCAAGGTCGGCTAGCGGGAGAGGAGCAGTACTTC	CASSQGRLAGEEQYF
-	TRBD1	TRBV11-1	TRBJ1-2	TGTGCCAGCAGCAAGACAGGGTATGGCTACACCTTC	CASSKTGYGYTF
-	TRBD1	TRBV11-2	TRBJ1-1	TGTGCCAGCAGCGGGAGACAGGGGGCCGCTGAAGCTTTCTTT	CASSGRQGAAEAFF
few	-	TRBV20-1	TRBJ1-1	TGCAGTGGGAGGAACACTGAAGCTTTCTTT	CSGRNTEAFF
-	-	TRBV27	TRBJ1-1	TGTGCCAGCAGTTTAGGAGGAATTGCTGAAGCTTTCTTT	CASSLGGIAEAFF
-	TRBD1	TRBV7-6	TRBJ2-7	TGTGCCAGCAGCCCCTTGACAGGGAAAACCTACGAGCAGTACTTC	CASSPLTGKTYEQYF
few	TRBD1	TRBV5-1	TRBJ2-7	TGCGCCAGCAGCTTGGGGACAGGGGCCTACGAGCAGTACTTC	CASSLGTGAYEQYF
-	TRBD1	TRBV4-2	TRBJ2-7	TGTGCCAGCAGCCCCGGGACAGGGCACTCCTACGAGCAGTACTTC	CASSPGTGHSYEQYF
-	TRBD2	TRBV5-4	TRBJ2-2	TGTGCCAGCAGCTCACCCCCCGGGACTAGCGGGGGGGCCGGGGAGCTGTTTTTT	CASSSPPGTSGGAGELFF
-	-	TRBV5-1	TRBJ1-1	TGCGCCAGCAGCTTGGACAGTTCGAACACTGAAGCTTTCTTT	CASSLDSSNTEAFF
few	TRBD2	TRBV10-1	TRBJ2-2	TGCGCCAGGGGGTCTAGCGGCTATAACACCGGGGAGCTGTTTTTT	CARGSSGYNTGELFF
many	-	TRBV12-5	TRBJ1-2	TGTGCTAGTGGTACGACAGTAGTGGGAAAGTATGGCTACACCTTC	CASGTTVVGKYGYTF
few	TRBD1	TRBV5-1	TRBJ2-3	TGCGCCAGCAGACCGACAGGGAGCACAGATACGCAGTATTTT	CASRPTGSTDTQYF
-	-	TRBV6-5	TRBJ2-2	TGTGCCAGCAGTTACGGCGGTGGGACCGGGGAGCTGTTTTTT	CASSYGGGTGELFF
-	-	TRBV5-6	TRBJ1-4	TGTGCCAGCAGCTTGTCTTGGCAGGGCGTAAGTGAAAAACTGTTTTTT	CASSLSWQGVSEKLFF
-	-	TRBV7-2	TRBJ1-1	TGTGCCAGCAGCTTAATGAGGGACACTGAAGCTTTCTTT	CASSLMRDTEAFF
-	TRBD1	TRBV7-8	TRBJ1-5	TGTGCCAGCAGCTCTAATGTGGGACAGGGGCAGCCCCAGCATTTT	CASSSNVGQGQPQHF
-	-	TRBV5-6	TRBJ1-5	TGTGCCAGCAGCTTGTTTTCGTCTGTGCGTCAGCCCCAGCATTTT	CASSLFSSVRQPQHF
once	-	TRBV5-6	TRBJ2-3	TGTGCCAGCAGCTTAACCGGGACTTCTGAGTATTTT	CASSLTGTSEYF
-	-	TRBV9	TRBJ1-2	TGTGCCAGCAGCACCGCCCCGGGGGGCTACACCTTC	CASSTAPGGYTF
-	-	TRBV28	TRBJ1-2	TGTGCCAGCAGTTTAGTCAGGGCAGGTGGCTACACCTTC	CASSLVRAGGYTF
few	-	TRBV2	TRBJ1-2	TGTGCCAGCAAGAGGGTCCATGGCTACACCTTC	CASKRVHGYTF
-	TRBD1	TRBV10-3	TRBJ1-2	TGTGCCATCGCCCAGGCCGGGACAGCAAGTTACACCTTC	CAIAQAGTASYTF
-	-	TRBV5-5	TRBJ2-5	TGTGCCAGCAGCTTGATGGGGCGGGAGACCCAGTACTTC	CASSLMGRETQYF
few	TRBD2	TRBV7-9	TRBJ2-3	TGTGCCAGCAGCCCTACGGGAGCGGGAGTTGGAGATACGCAGTATTTT	CASSPTGAGVGDTQYF
-	-	TRBV5-4	TRBJ2-5	TGTGCCAGCGGGCGAGAGACCCAGTACTTC	CASGRETQYF
-	-	TRBV5-4	TRBJ2-3	TGTGCCAGCAGCTTGGTGGAGCTAGCAGCATCGGCAGATACGCAGTATTTT	CASSLVELAASADTQYF
once	TRBD1	TRBV5-6	TRBJ2-2	TGTGCCAGCAGCTCCGGGACAGGGTTCACCGGGGAGCTGTTTTTT	CASSSGTGFTGELFF
-	-	TRBV6-6	TRBJ1-2	TGTGCCAGCAGTTACGGGGGGGGCTACACCTTC	CASSYGGGYTF
-	TRBD1	TRBV18	TRBJ1-4	TGTGCCAGCTCACCAAAGGACAGGGAAGATGAAAAACTGTTTTTT	CASSPKDREDEKLFF
-	-	TRBV7-3	TRBJ2-1	TGTGCCAGCAGCTTACGAGCTAATGAGCAGTTCTTC	CASSLRANEQFF
-	-	TRBV6-1	TRBJ2-5	TGTGCCAGCAGTGACCCCCCCCATCAACAAGAGACCCAGTACTTC	CASSDPPHQQETQYF
-	TRBD1	TRBV7-8	TRBJ1-5	TGTGCCAGCAGCTTAGATGGGACAGGGAGTCAGCCCCAGCATTTT	CASSLDGTGSQPQHF
-	-	TRBV10-3	TRBJ2-7	TGTGCCGCTCGGCCCGAGGGCCCCGTCTACGAGCAGTACTTC	CAARPEGPVYEQYF
-	-	TRBV19	TRBJ1-2	TGTGCCAGTAGGACCCTTGGACAGTTCCTTAACTATGGCTACACCTTC	CASRTLGQFLNYGYTF
-	TRBD1	TRBV2	TRBJ1-2	TGTGCCAGCAGCCGGACAGGGATGGACTATGGCTACACCTTC	CASSRTGMDYGYTF
-	-	TRBV7-2	TRBJ1-3	TGTGCCAGCAGACAACCCGACACCCGCTCTGGAAACACCATATATTTT	CASRQPDTRSGNTIYF
once	-	TRBV7-9	TRBJ2-1	TGTGCCAGCAGCTCACTACTATTCCCGCAGTTCTTC	CASSSLLFPQFF
-	-	TRBV7-9	TRBJ2-3	TGTGCCAGCAGCTTACCGGGAGATACGCAGTATTTT	CASSLPGDTQYF
-	TRBD2	TRBV4-1	TRBJ2-1	TGCGCCAGCAGCCGATTTAGGACTAGCGGGGTTTCCTACAATGAGCAGTTCTTC	CASSRFRTSGVSYNEQFF
once	TRBD2	TRBV7-3	TRBJ2-1	TGTGCCAGCAGCCTATTAGCGGGCGGCAATGAGCAGTTCTTC	CASSLLAGGNEQFF
-	-	TRBV2	TRBJ2-5	TGTGCCAGCAGTTCGGAGACCCAAGAGACCCAGTACTTC	CASSSETQETQYF
-	-	TRBV4-1	TRBJ2-2	TGCGCCAGCAGCGCCCCGACGAGGGTGGGCGGGGAGCTGTTTTTT	CASSAPTRVGGELFF
-	TRBD2	TRBV5-4	TRBJ2-3	TGTGCCGGCCGACTAGCGGGTAGAGATACGCAGTATTTT	CAGRLAGRDTQYF
-	TRBD2	TRBV30	TRBJ2-5	TGTGCCTGGAGTGTTGGCGGGAGCTCGGAGACCCAGTACTTC	CAWSVGGSSETQYF
-	TRBD2	TRBV27	TRBJ2-3	TGTGCCAGCAGTTTTGGCGGGAGGCCCACAGATACGCAGTATTTT	CASSFGGRPTDTQYF
-	-	TRBV5-1	TRBJ2-1	TGCGCCAGCCAGTATTCGGGGAGCTCCTACAATGAGCAGTTCTTC	CASQYSGSSYNEQFF
-	TRBD2	TRBV18	TRBJ2-7	TGTGCCAGCTCACCGGGACTAGCGGGGTTCGAGCAGTACTTC	CASSPGLAGFEQYF
-	TRBD1	TRBV9	TRBJ2-1	TGTGCCAGCAGCGGACAGGGTAGTGAGCAGTTCTTC	CASSGQGSEQFF
-	-	TRBV5-4	TRBJ1-2	TGTGCCAGCAGCTTGGCGGTGGGCCAGGATGGCTACACCTTC	CASSLAVGQDGYTF